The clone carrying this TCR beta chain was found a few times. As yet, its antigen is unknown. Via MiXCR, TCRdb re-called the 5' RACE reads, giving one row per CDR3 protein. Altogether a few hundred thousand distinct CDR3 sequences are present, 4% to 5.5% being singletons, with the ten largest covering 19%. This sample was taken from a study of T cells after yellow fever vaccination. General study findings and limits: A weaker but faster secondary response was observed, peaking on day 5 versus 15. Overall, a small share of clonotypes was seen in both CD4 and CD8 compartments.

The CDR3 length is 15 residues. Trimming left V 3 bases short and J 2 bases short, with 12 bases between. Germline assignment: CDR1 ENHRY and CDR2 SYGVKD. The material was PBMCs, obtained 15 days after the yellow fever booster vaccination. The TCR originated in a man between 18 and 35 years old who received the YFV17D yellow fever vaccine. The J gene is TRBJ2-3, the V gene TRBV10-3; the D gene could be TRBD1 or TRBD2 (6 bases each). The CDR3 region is CAISDTGAPTDTQYF. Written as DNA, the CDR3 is TGTGCCATCAGTGACACGGGGGCCCCCACAGATACGCAGTATTTT.